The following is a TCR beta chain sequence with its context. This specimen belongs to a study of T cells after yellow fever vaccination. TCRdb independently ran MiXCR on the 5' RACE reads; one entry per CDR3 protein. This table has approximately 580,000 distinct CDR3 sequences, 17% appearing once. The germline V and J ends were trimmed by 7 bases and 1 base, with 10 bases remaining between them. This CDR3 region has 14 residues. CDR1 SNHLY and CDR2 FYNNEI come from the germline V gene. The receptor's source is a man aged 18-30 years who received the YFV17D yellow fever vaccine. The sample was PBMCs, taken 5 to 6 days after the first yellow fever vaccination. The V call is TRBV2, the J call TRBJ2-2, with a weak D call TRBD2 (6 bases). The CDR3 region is CASTGLRNTGELFF. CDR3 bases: TGTGCCAGCACAGGACTAAGGAACACCGGGGAGCTGTTTTTT.